The 31 T cell receptor beta chains reported below all come from one sample, sequenced in a study of CD8+CD57+ T cells in acquired aplastic anemia. Genomic DNA, serving as template, underwent TCR beta VDJ and CDR3 profiling. Using its own MiXCR run on the reads, TCRdb lists one record per CDR3 protein. The sample has about 190,000 distinct CDR3 sequences; 50% to 55% are singletons. Sequences were obtained from sorted CD4+, CD8+, or CD8+CD57+ T cells (not recorded which) from PBMCs. The receptors originated from a human donor in good health, serving as a control.

The chain carries TRBV5-6 and TRBJ1-1, with D possibly matching TRBD1 (5 bases). With 4 bases removed from V and 6 bases from J, the gap between germline ends came to 13 bases. CDR1 is SGHDT, CDR2 YYEEEE, per germline. CDR3 length equals 13 residues. The CDR3 nucleotides read TGTGCCAGCAGCCGGGGCGGACTTGCTGAAGCTTTCTTT. It encodes CASSRGGLAEAFF.

This chain connects TRBV5-6 to TRBJ2-5, with D unresolved. Germline CDR1 SGHDT, CDR2 YYEEEE. V gave up 3 bases and J gave up 5 bases, with 8 bases separating them. The CDR3 consists of 12 residues. The CDR3 sequence: CASSYLRETQYF. For the CDR3, the DNA is TGTGCCAGCAGCTATCTTAGGGAGACCCAGTACTTC.

The V gene is TRBV7-2, the J gene TRBJ2-5, with 7 bases that match TRBD2. The CDR3 length is 13 residues. Germline CDR1 and CDR2: SGHTA and FQGNSA. J was trimmed by 13 bases and V by 7 bases; bases with no gene match: 15. The CDR3: CASMVDGAGSRYF. In DNA, the CDR3 is TGTGCCAGCATGGTGGATGGAGCGGGGAGCCGGTACTTC. The whole variable domain, remainder taken from reference TRBV7-2 and TRBJ2-5, is GAGVSQSPSNKVTEKGKDVELRCDPISGHTALYWYRQSLGQGLEFLIYFQGNSAPDKSGLPSDRFSAERTGGSVSTLTIQRTQQEDSAVYLCASMVDGAGSRYFGPGTRLLVL.

In its sample, this clonotype was seen a few times. The junction departs from the called germline gene at one end, perhaps through a read error. V gene TRBV29-1 combines with J gene TRBJ1-6, with D tentatively TRBD1 (6 bases). Germline V lookup: CDR1 SQVTM, CDR2 ANQGSEA. This CDR3 is built from 13 residues. The CDR3 is CSVAVRDNSPLHF. The DNA for the CDR3 is TGCAGCGTTGCGGTCAGGGACAATTCACCTCTCCACTTT.

This clonotype was recorded at least ten times. This sequence joins TRBV10-3 and TRBJ2-5, with D perhaps TRBD2 (5 bases). Per germline, CDR1 ENHRY and CDR2 SYGVKD. CDR3 length equals 13 residues. Trimming shortened V by 7 bases and J by 2 bases, and 11 bases separated the two germline ends. The DNA of the CDR3 is TGTGCCATCAAAGGGCGGGTTCAAGAGACCCAGTACTTC. Translation gives CAIKGRVQETQYF.

The chain has TRBV2 and TRBJ1-2; D unclear. V was clipped by 7 bases and J by 4 bases, with 10 bases between them. Germline lookup yields CDR1 SNHLY and CDR2 FYNNEI. The CDR3 has 12 amino acids. DNA for the CDR3: TGTGCCAGCAATACGGATCGCTATGGCTACACCTTC. It codes for CASNTDRYGYTF.

This chain connects TRBV25-1 to TRBJ2-7; 13 nucleotides line up with TRBD2. CDR1 and CDR2 (germline): MGHDK, SYGVNS. The CDR3 spans 14 residues. V lost 8 bases to trimming and J lost 2 bases; unmatched junction nucleotides: 3. CDR3 in amino acids: CASGLAGAAYEQYF. Here the CDR3 DNA reads TGTGCCAGCGGACTAGCGGGGGCCGCCTACGAGCAGTACTTC.

In its sample, this clonotype was seen once. J is TRBJ1-2 and V is TRBV7-8; D remains unclear. V lost 5 bases to trimming and J lost 4 bases, with 20 bases between them. The CDR3 has 16 residues. The germline gives CDR1 SGHVS, CDR2 FQNEAQ. The CDR3 region is CASSREGLTGSYGYTF. The DNA for the CDR3 is TGTGCCAGCAGCCGAGAGGGCCTCACCGGTAGCTATGGCTACACCTTC.

This clonotype was found a few times. The rearrangement links TRBV10-2 to TRBJ1-2; 9 bases line up with TRBD1. The germline gives CDR1 WSHSY, CDR2 SAAADI. The CDR3 consists of 13 residues. The V segment lost 7 bases and the J segment 7 bases; nucleotides outside the gene matches: 7. The CDR3 DNA reads as TGCGCCAGCAACGCCGGGACAGGGATTGGCTACACCTTC. Amino acid sequence: CASNAGTGIGYTF.

The chain couples TRBV7-9 to TRBJ2-7; 7 bases align to TRBD1. This CDR3 contains 12 residues. J was trimmed by 12 bases and V by 7 bases; bases with no gene match: 12. Looked up from germline, CDR1 is SEHNR and CDR2 is FQNEAQ (reference sequence). The CDR3 DNA reads TGTGCCAGCACACGGACAGGCGGAATATGGTACTTC. Translated: CASTRTGGIWYF.

In its sample, this clonotype was seen a few times. The chain has TRBV6-6 and TRBJ2-5; a possible D gene is TRBD2 (6 bases). This CDR3 is 15 amino acids long. V dropped 0 bases and J dropped 5 bases, with 13 bases sitting between them. The germline CDR1 and CDR2 sequences are MNHNY and SVGAGI (reference sequence). CDR3 bases: TGTGCCAGCAGTTACTCAGGAGGAGGGAGCGAGACCCAGTACTTC. Protein: CASSYSGGGSETQYF.

This clonotype occurred once. The chain links TRBV12-3 or TRBV12-4 to TRBJ2-7; tentatively, D is TRBD1 or TRBD2 (5 bases each). Deletions cut 7 bases from V and 7 bases from J, with 20 bases between. The CDR3 runs to 14 residues. CDR3: CASTPGTVMGEQYF. As DNA, the CDR3 is TGTGCCAGCACCCCCGGGACGGTGATGGGAGAGCAGTACTTC.

This clonotype was picked up many times. The rearrangement uses TRBV19 and TRBJ1-5; D remains ambiguous. The germline CDR1 and CDR2 sequences are LNHDA and SQIVND (reference sequence). Trimming took 6 bases from V and 2 from J, leaving 11 bases between them. The CDR3 has 14 residues. This CDR3 reads CASSTVWGNQPQHF. In DNA, the CDR3 is TGTGCCAGTAGCACTGTCTGGGGCAATCAGCCCCAGCATTTT.

This chain's CDR3 is CSARPDPTNEKLFF. Written as DNA, the CDR3 is TGCAGTGCTAGACCGGACCCAACTAATGAAAAACTGTTTTTT. V is TRBV20-1 and J is TRBJ1-4; D remains ambiguous. Trimming pared 2 bases from V and 0 bases from J, leaving 7 bases between. The germline CDR1 and CDR2 sequences are DFQATT and SNEGSKA (reference sequence). This CDR3 is built from 14 residues.

The CDR3, as DNA: TGTGCCAGCACGTCGGGACAGGGATACACCGGGGAGCTGTTTTTT. It translates to CASTSGQGYTGELFF. This chain links TRBV2 with TRBJ2-2, with 9 bases identical to TRBD1. J was trimmed by 3 bases and V by 7 bases; bases with no gene match: 6. The CDR3 loop spans 15 amino acids. Per germline, CDR1 SNHLY and CDR2 FYNNEI.

The gene calls are TRBV19 and TRBJ1-2; TRBD1 matches 7 bases. V lost 7 bases to trimming and J lost 4 bases; unmatched junction nucleotides: 9. The CDR3 loop spans 14 amino acids. Germline values: CDR1 LNHDA, CDR2 SQIVND (reference sequence). This CDR3 reads CASTEDRRSYGYTF. The CDR3 nucleotides read TGTGCCAGTACCGAGGACAGGAGGAGCTATGGCTACACCTTC.

The chain employs TRBV20-1 and TRBJ1-6; D gene uncertain. Germline assignment: CDR1 DFQATT and CDR2 SNEGSKA (reference sequence). CDR3 size: 10 residues. Trimming took 6 bases from V and 9 from J, leaving 6 bases between them. The DNA for the CDR3 is TGCAGTGCCAAGGGTTCACCCCTCCACTTT. Amino acids: CSAKGSPLHF.

This clonotype has a handful of counts. The chain recombines TRBV27 with TRBJ2-3, with 9 bases fitting TRBD1. The V gene's germline CDR1 is MNHEY and CDR2 SMNVEV (reference sequence). The trim removed 5 bases at V and 4 bases at J, leaving 10 bases unmatched. The CDR3 has 16 residues. CDR3 residues: CASSLQGAGHSDTQYF. The CDR3 DNA reads TGTGCCAGCAGTCTACAGGGGGCGGGTCATTCAGATACGCAGTATTTT.

This clonotype was recorded only once. The V and J genes are TRBV5-1 and TRBJ1-4; 9 bases fit TRBD1. The CDR3 has 14 amino acids. V lost 0 bases, J lost 13 bases, and 7 bases stayed unmatched. From germline, CDR1 is SGHRS and CDR2 YFSETQ. CDR3 nucleotide sequence: TGCGCCAGCAGCTTGGGGACAGGGGTGAATGGACTGTTTTTT. Its protein product is CASSLGTGVNGLFF.

The chain joins TRBV29-1 to TRBJ1-2, with a possible D match to TRBD1 (5 bases). The germline V and J ends were trimmed by 4 bases and 6 bases, with 15 bases remaining between them. The CDR3 is made up of 13 amino acids. Germline loops: CDR1 SQVTM, CDR2 ANQGSEA. CDR3 nucleotide sequence: TGCAGCGTTGCCCGGGGCCGGCAGGATGGCTACACCTTC. This codes for CSVARGRQDGYTF.

This chain uses TRBV7-2 with TRBJ2-5, with TRBD1 identical over 7 bases. Germline V gene data show CDR1 as SGHTA and CDR2 as FQGNSA. The trim removed 0 bases at V and 3 bases at J, leaving 4 bases unmatched. The CDR3 covers 15 residues. Here the CDR3 DNA reads TGTGCCAGCAGCTTAGCAGGGACAGCCAAAGAGACCCAGTACTTC. Translating it yields CASSLAGTAKETQYF.

The chain employs TRBV6-5 and TRBJ1-5, with D possibly matching TRBD1 (6 bases). The CDR3 length is 13 residues. V lost 5 bases to trimming and J lost 4 bases, with 9 bases between them. Germline loops: CDR1 MNHEY, CDR2 SVGAGI. The CDR3 is CASSVDSNQPQHF. The DNA for the CDR3 is TGTGCCAGCAGTGTGGACAGTAATCAGCCCCAGCATTTT.

This clonotype was picked up one time. This CDR3 is missing its conserved last phenylalanine or tryptophan, likely due to a read error. The chain has TRBV7-2 and TRBJ1-6, with D unresolved. Trimming took 0 bases from V and 6 from J, leaving 9 bases between them. There are 15 residues in the CDR3. Germline values: CDR1 SGHTA, CDR2 FQGNSA. The CDR3 protein is CASSLARRINSPLHV. CDR3 nucleotide sequence: TGTGCCAGCAGCTTAGCGCGGCGGATTAATTCACCCCTCCACGTT.

This clonotype showed up many times. V gene TRBV7-6 combines with J gene TRBJ1-6; the match to TRBD1 covers 8 bases. Germline-derived CDR1 and CDR2 are SGHVS and FNYEAQ. The CDR3 totals 15 residues. Trimming took 5 bases from V and 5 from J; bases not matched to a gene: 5. The CDR3: CASSPLTGDNSPLHF. Written as DNA, the CDR3 is TGTGCCAGCAGCCCCCTGACAGGGGATAATTCACCCCTCCACTTT.

V gene TRBV14 combines with J gene TRBJ1-1; no firm D call. This CDR3 is 13 amino acids long. CDR1 and CDR2 (germline): SGHDN, FVKESK. V was cut by 0 bases and J by 3 bases, with 5 bases left in between. CDR3: CASSQDFHTEAFF. The CDR3 DNA sequence: TGTGCCAGCAGCCAAGATTTCCACACTGAAGCTTTCTTT.

This chain links TRBV2 with TRBJ2-3; D unresolved. V gave up 3 bases and J gave up 4 bases, with 11 bases separating them. This CDR3 is 14 amino acids long. CDR1 and CDR2 (germline): SNHLY, FYNNEI. The CDR3 DNA reads TGTGCCAGCAGTGATTGGGCTAGTCCAGATACGCAGTATTTT. This translates into CASSDWASPDTQYF.

The chain uses TRBV2 and TRBJ2-5, with 9 bases matching TRBD2. V lost 6 bases, J lost 4 bases, and 12 bases stayed unmatched. Germline loops: CDR1 SNHLY, CDR2 FYNNEI. This CDR3 has 16 amino acids. CDR3 loop: CASSKRTSESGETQYF. CDR3 bases: TGTGCCAGCAGCAAAAGGACTAGCGAGAGTGGAGAGACCCAGTACTTC.

The sample holds a few counts of this clonotype. The V and J genes are TRBV7-2 and TRBJ2-3; 12 positions agree with TRBD2. Germline V CDR1 and CDR2: SGHTA, FQGNSA. This CDR3 is 17 amino acids long. J lost 1 base, V lost 1 base, and 3 bases had no gene match. CDR3 residues: CASSLVASGGGTDTQYF. In DNA form, the CDR3 reads TGTGCCAGCAGCTTAGTCGCTAGCGGGGGGGGCACAGATACGCAGTATTTT.

In the case of this clonotype: Relative to the germline gene, one junction end is altered; a read error may explain this. The DNA of the CDR3 is TGTGTCAGTAGGGTCGTACAGCCACCTCTGAACACTGAAGCTTTCTTT. It is translated as CVSRVVQPPLNTEAFF. V and J are TRBV19 and TRBJ1-1; D gene ambiguous. This CDR3 is 16 amino acids long. CDR1 is LNHDA and CDR2 is SQIVND in the germline V gene (reference sequence).

In the case of this clonotype: One end of the junction varies from germline; a read error may be responsible. The chain couples TRBV7-2 to TRBJ1-1; D is ambiguous. In germline, CDR1 is SGHTA, CDR2 FQGNSA. The CDR3 spans 12 residues. CDR3 sequence: CASSFRNTEASF. DNA of the CDR3: TGTGCCAGCAGCTTCCGGAACACTGAAGCTTCCTTT.

About this clonotype itself: This CDR3 fails to terminate in the conserved phenylalanine or tryptophan, so it likely reflects a read error. The chain recombines TRBV28 with TRBJ2-7; 8 bases are a match to TRBD1. J was trimmed by 4 bases and V by 4 bases; bases with no gene match: 12. The germline CDR1 and CDR2 sequences are MDHEN and SYDVKM. CDR3 length: 16 amino acids. CDR3 protein: CASSSLIRQGPYEQYS. CDR3 sequence (DNA): TGTGCCAGCAGTTCCCTCATTCGACAGGGGCCATACGAGCAGTACTCC.